Each of the 7 T cell receptor beta chains below was sequenced from the same sample in a study of T cells after posttransplantation cyclophosphamide. Method: immunoSEQ multiplex PCR; TCRdb's copy keeps in-frame clones and lacks some. The sample shows over 5,500 clones, 95% to 98% of them seen only once. Sequenced: naive CD8+ T cells sorted from PBMCs. These receptors were obtained from a woman in her twenties or thirties in good health and a related stem cell transplant donor.

V usage is TRBV12-2 and J usage is TRBJ1-2; TRBD1, the D gene given by the table, was not confirmed from the DNA. TRBV12-2 is a recognized pseudogene. This CDR3 has 14 residues. CDR3 in DNA: TGTGCAAGTCGCTTACCAGGCCAGGGGTATGGCTACACCTTC. Encoded protein: CASRLPGQGYGYTF.

This sequence joins TRBV10-1 and TRBJ1-1; TRBD1 aligns across 7 bases. Germline V gene data show CDR1 as WNHNN and CDR2 as SYGVQD (reference sequence). V lost 7 bases, J lost 0 bases, and 14 bases stayed unmatched. The CDR3 sequence is 17 residues long. The DNA for the CDR3 is TGCGCCAGCATTAACAGGGGTCGGTTTCAAATGAACACTGAAGCTTTCTTT. Translating it yields CASINRGRFQMNTEAFF.

The chain links TRBV4-2 to TRBJ2-2, with TRBD2 as a possible D gene (7 bases). CDR1 and CDR2 from the germline V gene are LGHNA and YNFKEQ. Between the trimmed V and J ends, which lost 0 bases and 4 bases, there was a span of 15 bases. This CDR3 has 17 residues. CDR3 sequence reads: CASSQEPRGRGTGELFF. CDR3 nucleotides: TGTGCCAGCAGCCAAGAACCGCGGGGGCGAGGCACCGGGGAGCTGTTTTTT.

The chain has TRBV6-4 and TRBJ2-3; 10 bases agree with TRBD2. CDR3 length: 16 residues. J lost 3 bases, V lost 5 bases, and 8 bases had no gene match. From germline, CDR1 is MRHNA and CDR2 SNTAGT. The CDR3 DNA reads as TGTGCCAGCAGTCGTCGGAGCGGGGGGGCAACAGATACGCAGTATTTT. Its protein product is CASSRRSGGATDTQYF.

This rearrangement joins TRBV11-1 to TRBJ2-1; 9 bases map to TRBD2. The length of the CDR3 is 19 residues. The V and J ends lost 1 base and 0 bases, in that order; junction bases with no gene match: 10. Germline assignment: CDR1 SGHAT and CDR2 FQDESV (reference sequence). The CDR3, as DNA: TGTGCCAGCAGCTTAGGGCTAGCGGGGCTATTGAGCTCCTACAATGAGCAGTTCTTC. Amino acids: CASSLGLAGLLSSYNEQFF.

The chain couples TRBV29-1 to TRBJ1-1; D is uncertain. The CDR3 runs to 12 residues. Germline lookup yields CDR1 SQVTM and CDR2 ANQGSEA. V was shortened by 3 bases and J by 4 bases, with 9 bases between the two germline ends. As DNA, the CDR3 is TGCAGCGTTGACAGATCCAGCACTGAAGCTTTCTTT. Its translation is CSVDRSSTEAFF.

The chain uses TRBV28 and TRBJ2-3, with TRBD2 matching over 16 bases. Trimming removed 6 bases from V and 6 bases from J; junction bases left unmatched: 3. The germline gives CDR1 MDHEN, CDR2 SYDVKM. There are 15 residues in the CDR3. The DNA for the CDR3 is TGTGCCAGCAGGGGGACTAGCGGGGGGGCCGATACGCAGTATTTT. Translating gives CASRGTSGGADTQYF.